A single sample gave rise to the 20 T cell receptor beta chains below, sequenced in a study of somatic mutations in T cells in chronic GVHD. TCRdb's table, derived via immunoSEQ multiplex PCR, lists solely in-frame clones and lacks some. The table has approximately 14,000 clones, about 80% seen once. Sequenced material: Vbeta20-negative CD4+ T cells from blood. The receptors shown here come from a male patient between 50 and 60 years old with chronic graft-versus-host disease. Some of the T cells might come from the graft donor.

In this sample, this clone turned up a few times. The V gene is TRBV28, the J gene TRBJ2-6; D remains unclear. Between the trimmed V and J ends, which lost 5 bases and 1 base, there was a span of 3 bases. Germline assignment: CDR1 MDHEN and CDR2 SYDVKM. This CDR3 is built from 13 residues. CDR3: CASSLSGANVLTF. The CDR3 nucleotides read TGTGCCAGCAGTCTATCTGGGGCCAACGTCCTGACTTTC.

This clone was detected once. J is TRBJ2-5 and V is TRBV6-1, with 7 bases that match TRBD2. The J call may be incorrect, as the DNA end agrees better with TRBJ2-7. There are 14 residues in the CDR3. The germline CDR1 and CDR2 sequences are MNHNS and SASEGT. CDR3 in DNA: TGTGCCAGCACTCAGAGGGAGGGAGCCTACGAGCAGTACTTC. Protein: CASTQREGAYEQYF.

This chain links TRBV10-3 with TRBJ2-7, with D hard to call. Germline V gene sequence: CDR1 ENHRY, CDR2 SYGVKD. Between the trimmed V and J ends, which lost 8 bases and 0 bases, there was a span of 11 bases. This CDR3 spans 13 amino acids. CDR3 residues: CAIRDLSSYEQYF. The CDR3 DNA sequence: TGTGCCATCCGAGACTTGAGCTCCTACGAGCAGTACTTC.

This clone has just a few counts. The J gene is TRBJ2-3, the V gene TRBV9; 8 nucleotides agree with TRBD1. Trimming removed 4 bases from V and 6 bases from J; junction bases left unmatched: 7. CDR1 SGDLS and CDR2 YYNGEE come from the germline V gene. This CDR3 region has 14 residues. The CDR3 region has the DNA TGTGCCAGCAGCCCCAGATACAGGGGGGATACGCAGTATTTT. Its translation is CASSPRYRGDTQYF.

The gene calls are TRBV7-9 and TRBJ2-3; D possibly corresponds to TRBD1 (5 bases). CDR1 is SEHNR, CDR2 FQNEAQ, per germline (reference sequence). V lost 5 bases and J 4 bases, leaving 7 bases between the germline ends. The CDR3 is 12 residues long. Here the CDR3 reads CASSPTADTQYF. The CDR3 region has the DNA TGTGCCAGCAGCCCGACAGCAGATACGCAGTATTTT.

The chain links TRBV14 to TRBJ2-2; no reliable D call. Germline CDR1 reads SGHDN; CDR2 reads FVKESK. Trimming removed 0 bases at V and 3 bases at J, with 11 bases between. This CDR3 contains 16 residues. CDR3 residues: CASSQDPRIYTGELFF. In DNA, the CDR3 is TGTGCCAGCAGCCAAGATCCCAGGATCTACACCGGGGAGCTGTTTTTT.

The V and J genes are TRBV2 and TRBJ2-7; 7 nucleotides line up with TRBD2. CDR1 is SNHLY, CDR2 FYNNEI, per germline. The CDR3 spans 16 residues. Trimming removed 4 bases from V and 1 base from J; junction bases left unmatched: 10. CDR3 protein: CASSGYRDYYSYEQYF. DNA for the CDR3: TGTGCCAGCAGTGGATACCGGGACTACTATTCCTACGAGCAGTACTTC.

The chain carries TRBV27 and TRBJ2-5; 8 nucleotides line up with TRBD1. CDR1 is MNHEY, CDR2 SMNVEV, per germline (reference sequence). This CDR3 contains 15 residues. The V and J ends lost 0 bases and 5 bases, in that order; junction bases with no gene match: 5. This CDR3 reads CASSLSRTGLETQYF. The DNA for the CDR3 is TGTGCCAGCAGTTTATCTAGGACAGGGCTGGAGACCCAGTACTTC.

The genes are TRBV9 and TRBJ2-5; 10 bases fit TRBD2. The CDR3 runs 14 residues. Germline V CDR1 and CDR2: SGDLS, YYNGEE. After removal of 0 bases from V and 5 bases from J, the junction contained 1 base not matched to a gene. DNA for the CDR3: TGTGCCAGCAGCGTAGGTAGCGGGGGGGAGACCCAGTACTTC. As protein: CASSVGSGGETQYF.

This clone was counted once. The chain is built from TRBV9 and TRBJ2-5, with D maybe TRBD2 (6 bases). Trimming removed 0 bases from V and 5 bases from J, with 11 bases in between. The CDR3 totals 14 residues. The germline V gene has CDR1 SGDLS and CDR2 YYNGEE. The CDR3, as DNA: TGTGCCAGCAGCGTAGCTACAGGAGGGGAGACCCAGTACTTC. Translation gives CASSVATGGETQYF.

This chain links TRBV28 with TRBJ1-3; 8 bases map to TRBD1. CDR3 length equals 15 residues. V trimming: 5 bases; J trimming: 2 bases; junction bases outside the gene matches: 5. Per the germline V gene, CDR1 is MDHEN and CDR2 is SYDVKM. Here the CDR3 reads CASSPWDRPGNTIYF. The CDR3 nucleotides read TGTGCCAGCAGTCCCTGGGACAGGCCTGGAAACACCATATATTTT.

This chain uses TRBV25-1 with TRBJ1-1; D possibly corresponds to TRBD1 (5 bases). The V end was cut by 6 bases, the J end by 5 bases, with 19 bases between. There are 15 residues in the CDR3. In germline, CDR1 is MGHDK, CDR2 SYGVNS. CDR3 DNA sequence: TGTGCCAGCAGCCTAGAGCTAAGGAAGGGGACTGAAGCTTTCTTT. Protein product: CASSLELRKGTEAFF.

This clone came up a few times. J is TRBJ2-7 and V is TRBV21-1; the D call of TRBD1 is as the table states it, not checked on the DNA. TRBV21-1 is described as a pseudogene. CDR3 size: 14 residues. The CDR3 reads CASIPDTRSYEQYF. CDR3 DNA: TGTGCCAGCATACCGGACACTCGCTCCTACGAGCAGTACTTC.

V and J are TRBV7-3 and TRBJ2-1, with 11 positions matching TRBD1. The J segment lost 8 bases and the V segment lost 5 bases, leaving 11 bases of the junction unmatched. This CDR3 is built from 16 residues. Germline V gene lookup returns CDR1 SGHTA and CDR2 FQGTGA. The CDR3 reads CASSVRGQGAPDEQFF. The CDR3 DNA reads as TGTGCCAGCAGCGTCCGAGGACAGGGGGCGCCCGATGAGCAGTTCTTC.

The chain has TRBV28 and TRBJ1-4; D is ambiguous. V shed 6 bases and J shed 8 bases, with 16 bases lying between them. The CDR3 contains 14 residues. From germline, CDR1 is MDHEN and CDR2 SYDVKM. CDR3 protein: CASSVASRWEKLFF. In nucleotides, the CDR3 is TGTGCCAGCAGCGTAGCTTCGAGGTGGGAAAAACTGTTTTTT. Supplemented by reference TRBV28 and TRBJ1-4, the full variable domain reads DVKVTQSSRYLVKRTGEKVFLECVQDMDHENMFWYRQDPGLGLRLIYFSYDVKMKEKGDIPEGYSVSREKKERFSLILESASTNQTSMYLCASSVASRWEKLFFGSGTQLSVL.

This clone was observed a few times. The genes are TRBV19 and TRBJ2-1; TRBD1 matches at 8 bases. V gave up 5 bases and J gave up 0 bases; unmatched junction bases: 9. CDR1 is LNHDA, CDR2 SQIVND, per germline (reference sequence). The CDR3 spans 17 residues. The CDR3 bases are TGTGCCAGTAGTCCACGGACAGGGCTCCCCTCCTACAATGAGCAGTTCTTC. Encoded protein: CASSPRTGLPSYNEQFF.

Of note for this clone: An end of the junction differs from the germline gene, which may be a read error. The gene calls are TRBV29-1 and TRBJ1-1; D not resolved. The CDR3 extends over 15 amino acids. The germline gives CDR1 SQVTM, CDR2 ANQGSEA. The CDR3 bases are TGCAGCGTTGTTTTTGACACCCATTTGAAAACTGAAGCTTTCTTT. Its translation is CSVVFDTHLKTEAFF. The full variable domain, in which reference TRBV29-1 and TRBJ1-1 provide the parts outside the CDR3, is SAVISQKPSRDICQRGTSLTIQCQVDSQVTMMFWYRQQPGQSLTLIATANQGSEATYESGFVIDKFPISRPNLTFSTLTVSNMSPEDSSIYLCSVVFDTHLKTEAFFGQGTRLTVV.

The chain has TRBV7-2 and TRBJ2-5, with D possibly matching TRBD2 (7 bases). Germline V gene lookup returns CDR1 SGHTA and CDR2 FQGNSA. V was clipped by 3 bases and J by 1 base, with 15 bases between them. The CDR3 has 16 amino acids. CDR3 nucleotide sequence: TGTGCCAGCAGCTTCGGGGTGGGGGGGGCCCAAGAGACCCAGTACTTC. Its protein product is CASSFGVGGAQETQYF.

This chain connects TRBV19 to TRBJ1-3; TRBD1 matches at 11 bases. Germline assignment: CDR1 LNHDA and CDR2 SQIVND (reference sequence). V lost 8 bases and J lost 1; bases outside the gene matches: 10. This CDR3 spans 17 amino acids. The CDR3 DNA follows: TGTGCCAGTCTGCACCTAGGACAGGGGGCTTCTGGAAACACCATATATTTT. Translation gives CASLHLGQGASGNTIYF.

V gene TRBV27 combines with J gene TRBJ1-1; tentatively, D is TRBD1 (6 bases). V shed 5 bases and J shed 2 bases, with 12 bases lying between them. CDR1 MNHEY and CDR2 SMNVEV come from the germline V gene (reference sequence). The CDR3 consists of 14 residues. The CDR3 nucleotides are TGTGCCAGCAGTCCCCGGACAGACAACACTGAAGCTTTCTTT. Its translation is CASSPRTDNTEAFF.